Below are 3 T cell receptor beta chains sequenced from a single sample in a study of cytomegalovirus exposure and HLA in healthy donors (dated by TCRdb to 2017 to 2019). Library generation was performed with the immunoSEQ multiplex PCR assay. The multiplex PCR relied on a mix of 60 forward primers for TCR Vbeta segments and 13 reverse primers for TCR Jbeta segments. TCRdb re-hosts the immuneACCESS table, in-frame sequences only. Its copies lack some clones; in the studies checked, an unresolved V gene accounts for under half of them, and the cause for the rest is not known. This sample's table has entries for 95,000 to 150,000 clones. Of the sample, more than 1% is held by the ten largest clones. Sequenced: PBMCs. These receptors were collected from a man younger than 35 in good health and CMV-seronegative.

V is TRBV7-9 and J is TRBJ1-4; 9 nucleotides align to TRBD1. CDR1 is SEHNR, CDR2 FQNEAQ, per germline (reference sequence). This CDR3 contains 14 residues. Trimming cost V 4 bases and J 7 bases; bases outside gene matches: 4. DNA of the CDR3: TGTGCCAGCAGCTCGGGACAGGGCAGTGAAAAACTGTTTTTT. Protein sequence: CASSSGQGSEKLFF.

The V call is TRBV6-5, the J call TRBJ2-6; possibly TRBD1 for D (6 bases). The CDR3 sequence is 16 residues long. The V and J ends lost 3 bases and 1 base respectively, with 10 bases between them. The V gene's germline CDR1 is MNHEY and CDR2 SVGAGI. The CDR3 region is CASSYLQGSGANVLTF. The DNA for the CDR3 is TGTGCCAGCAGTTATCTACAGGGATCTGGGGCCAACGTCCTGACTTTC.

In nucleotides, the CDR3 is TGTGCCAGCAGCCCTAGGGGGATTAACAATGAGCAGTTCTTC. Its translation is CASSPRGINNEQFF. The chain carries TRBV11-1 and TRBJ2-1; maybe TRBD1 (6 bases). Germline V CDR1 and CDR2: SGHAT, FQDESV (reference sequence). This CDR3 spans 14 amino acids. The V gene lost 5 bases and the J gene lost 5 bases, with 13 bases spanning the gap.